Presented here are 21 T cell receptor beta chains from one specimen sequenced in a study of blood T cell repertoires in COVID-19 (dated by TCRdb to the early 2020s). Receptor libraries were prepared by the immunoSEQ multiplex PCR assay. This is the immuneACCESS table as TCRdb keeps it, with only in-frame sequences that have V and J called. A part of the clones is gone; compared with another copy, unresolved V genes explain less than half, and the rest is unexplained. The sample table shows 99,000 or so clones, and around 84% are seen once. Of the sample, 15% is held by the ten largest clones. Material for sequencing was peripheral blood. The receptors derive from a woman of 80 years or more with acute or convalescent COVID-19.

The chain has TRBV30 and TRBJ2-7, with TRBD2 matching over 11 bases. This CDR3 contains 12 residues. CDR1 and CDR2 (germline): GTSNPN, SVGIG (reference sequence). CDR3 coding DNA: TGTGCTGTAACTAGCGGGGGCTACGAGCAGTACGTC. Translating it yields CAVTSGGYEQYV.

The chain has TRBV13 and TRBJ2-2; 8 bases match TRBD1. Germline loops: CDR1 PRHDT, CDR2 FYEKMQ (reference sequence). The length of the CDR3 is 18 residues. V shed 5 bases, J shed 6 bases, and the junction held 17 bases outside the gene matches. CDR3 coding DNA: TGTGCCAGCAGCCCGAAGTGGACAGGGTTAGGGTTGGCCGGGGAGCTGTTTTTT. Amino acids: CASSPKWTGLGLAGELFF.

The V gene is TRBV19, the J gene TRBJ2-2; TRBD1 matches 7 bases. This CDR3 has 15 residues. The V segment lost 6 bases and the J segment 5 bases; nucleotides outside the gene matches: 9. Germline assignment: CDR1 LNHDA and CDR2 SQIVND (reference sequence). CDR3 DNA sequence: TGTGCCAGTAGGGTTAGACAGGGTAGAACCGGGGAGCTGTTTTTT. It translates to CASRVRQGRTGELFF.

The chain combines TRBV7-9 with TRBJ1-5; no firm D call. Germline CDR1 is SEHNR and CDR2 is FQNEAQ (reference sequence). The V and J ends lost 7 bases and 6 bases respectively, with 19 bases between them. This CDR3 contains 15 residues. The CDR3 spells CASIPEGAVGQPQHF. CDR3 coding DNA: TGTGCCAGCATCCCAGAGGGTGCAGTGGGTCAGCCCCAGCATTTT. The full variable domain, its missing parts supplied by reference TRBV7-9 and TRBJ1-5, is DTGVSQNPRHKITKRGQNVTFRCDPISEHNRLYWYRQTLGQGPEFLTYFQNEAQLEKSRLLSDRFSAERPKGSFSTLEIQRTEQGDSAMYLCASIPEGAVGQPQHFGDGTRLSIL.

Note on this clone: One end of the junction fails to match germline, which may point to a read error. The gene calls are TRBV6-2 or TRBV6-3 and TRBJ2-1, with D possibly matching TRBD2 (6 bases). Germline V lookup: CDR1 MNHEY, CDR2 SVGEGT. This CDR3 is 14 amino acids long. The CDR3, as DNA: TGTGCCAGCAGTGCCCTGGCGGGATACACTGAGCAGTTCTTC. Protein: CASSALAGYTEQFF.

The chain joins TRBV3-1 (or the pseudogene TRBV3-2) to TRBJ1-1; the D gene is possibly TRBD1 (6 bases). There are 15 residues in the CDR3. The ends were cut back, 0 bases at V and 4 bases at J, with 12 bases in the middle. Germline CDR1 reads LGHDT; CDR2 reads YNNKEL (reference sequence). The CDR3 loop is CASSQEGAGGTEAFF. Written as DNA, the CDR3 is TGTGCCAGCAGCCAAGAGGGGGCGGGGGGCACTGAAGCTTTCTTT.

The V and J genes are TRBV5-8 and TRBJ1-1, with D perhaps TRBD1 (5 bases). Per germline, CDR1 SGHTS and CDR2 YDEGEE. The CDR3 is made up of 16 amino acids. V lost 5 bases to trimming and J lost 0 bases, with 17 bases between them. CDR3 coding DNA: TGTGCCAGCAGTCTGGCGCGGGGACCAATGAACACTGAAGCTTTCTTT. Its protein product is CASSLARGPMNTEAFF.

The chain recombines TRBV28 with TRBJ1-2; 9 nucleotides match TRBD1. Germline values: CDR1 MDHEN, CDR2 SYDVKM. V was pared by 5 bases and J by 6 bases, with 13 bases of the junction left unmatched. This CDR3 has 16 residues. The CDR3 DNA reads as TGTGCCAGCAGTCCCCGGACAGGGGAGGTTGATGATGGCTACACCTTC. It encodes CASSPRTGEVDDGYTF.

The rearrangement joins TRBV9 to TRBJ2-2, with 8 bases aligning to TRBD1. Germline trimming cut 4 bases from V and 6 bases from J; bases unmatched to any gene: 8. Germline CDR1 reads SGDLS; CDR2 reads YYNGEE. This CDR3 has 15 residues. CDR3 nucleotides: TGTGCCAGCAGCTATGATTTACAGGGGGCCGGGGAGCTGTTTTTT. This encodes CASSYDLQGAGELFF.

The chain carries TRBV5-8 and TRBJ1-2; 7 positions agree with TRBD1. Per the germline V gene, CDR1 is SGHTS and CDR2 is YDEGEE. The trim removed 5 bases at V and 4 bases at J, leaving 11 bases unmatched. The CDR3 spans 15 residues. The CDR3 DNA is TGTGCCAGCAGATTACCCGGGACAGACGTCTATGGCTACACCTTC. Amino acid sequence: CASRLPGTDVYGYTF.

The chain carries TRBV6-5 and TRBJ1-3; possible D gene TRBD1, 6 bases. Trimming removed 2 bases from V and 7 bases from J, with 9 bases in between. The CDR3 length is 13 residues. Germline values: CDR1 MNHEY, CDR2 SVGAGI. DNA of the CDR3: TGTGCCAGCAGTTACGGGGGGGCTAACACCATATATTTT. Protein: CASSYGGANTIYF.

V usage is TRBV2 and J usage is TRBJ2-5; D not resolved. The germline V gene encodes CDR1 SNHLY and CDR2 FYNNEI. The CDR3 is 12 residues long. Trimming took 5 bases from V and 4 from J, leaving 8 bases between them. The DNA of the CDR3 is TGTGCCAGCAGTTCCTCCCTAGAGACCCAGTACTTC. It codes for CASSSSLETQYF. The complete variable domain, with remaining parts taken from reference TRBV2 and TRBJ2-5, reads EPEVTQTPSHQVTQMGQEVILRCVPISNHLYFYWYRQILGQKVEFLVSFYNNEISEKSEIFDDQFSVERPDGSNFTLKIRSTKLEDSAMYFCASSSSLETQYFGPGTRLLVL.

The chain has TRBV6-5 and TRBJ2-1, with 7 positions matching TRBD2. Germline assignment: CDR1 MNHEY and CDR2 SVGAGI. The CDR3 is 15 residues long. With 4 bases clipped from V and 4 bases from J, the junction kept 7 bases outside the gene matches. This CDR3 reads CASSLAGTNYNEQFF. CDR3 nucleotides: TGTGCCAGCAGTTTGGCCGGGACTAATTACAATGAGCAGTTCTTC.

The chain couples TRBV6-5 to TRBJ1-5; no definite D call. Germline-derived CDR1 and CDR2 are MNHEY and SVGAGI. Trimming left V 7 bases short and J 0 bases short, with 13 bases between. CDR3 length equals 15 residues. The CDR3 region is CASNLEGVSNQPQHF. CDR3 sequence (DNA): TGTGCCAGCAACCTGGAGGGCGTTAGCAATCAGCCCCAGCATTTT.

V usage is TRBV5-8 and J usage is TRBJ1-1, with 8 nucleotides matching TRBD1. CDR1 is SGHTS and CDR2 is YDEGEE in the germline V gene. The CDR3 runs to 15 residues. V lost 4 bases, J lost 1 base, and 6 bases stayed unmatched. CDR3 DNA sequence: TGTGCCAGCAGCGGGGGACAGGCGAAGAACACTGAAGCTTTCTTT. Translated: CASSGGQAKNTEAFF.

V is TRBV11-2 and J is TRBJ2-7; D remains unclear. V was clipped by 5 bases and J by 2 bases, with 10 bases between them. In germline, CDR1 is SGHAT, CDR2 FQNNGV. This CDR3 spans 13 amino acids. CDR3 sequence reads: CASSDQVTYEQYV. The CDR3 DNA follows: TGTGCCAGCAGCGATCAGGTCACCTACGAGCAGTACGTC.

This chain links TRBV7-9 with TRBJ2-6; D unresolved. This CDR3 has 15 amino acids. The germline V gene has CDR1 SEHNR and CDR2 FQNEAQ (reference sequence). The V end was cut by 1 base, the J end by 0 bases, with 4 bases between. The DNA of the CDR3 is TGTGCCAGCAGCTTAGTACACTCTGGGGCCAACGTCCTGACTTTC. Amino acids: CASSLVHSGANVLTF.

J is TRBJ2-2 and V is TRBV19; tentative D call: TRBD1 (5 bases). Germline loops: CDR1 LNHDA, CDR2 SQIVND (reference sequence). Trimming took off 5 bases at V and 1 base at J, with 8 bases between the two ends. There are 14 residues in the CDR3. The CDR3 reads CASSVTGNTGELFF. The CDR3 DNA is TGTGCCAGTAGTGTAACAGGGAACACCGGGGAGCTGTTTTTT.

The V and J genes are TRBV19 and TRBJ2-1, with D maybe TRBD2 (6 bases). The CDR3 has 16 amino acids. V lost 3 bases to trimming and J lost 10 bases, with 22 bases between them. Germline assignment: CDR1 LNHDA and CDR2 SQIVND (reference sequence). CDR3 bases: TGTGCCAGTAGTATGTCGGCCGGGACTCGTGGGGAGGAGCAGTTCTTC. It encodes CASSMSAGTRGEEQFF.

The chain uses TRBV15 and TRBJ2-3; 9 bases match TRBD2. Losses at the gene ends were 8 bases for V and 3 bases for J; bases not matched to a gene: 9. The V gene's germline CDR1 is LNHNV and CDR2 YYDKDF (reference sequence). This CDR3 spans 15 amino acids. CDR3: CATAGGRGNTDTQYF. In DNA form, the CDR3 reads TGTGCCACCGCCGGCGGGAGGGGTAATACAGATACGCAGTATTTT.

This clone was observed a few times. The chain joins TRBV18 to TRBJ2-5, with 10 bases fitting TRBD1. V lost 4 bases, J lost 5 bases, and 7 bases stayed unmatched. CDR1 is KGHSH, CDR2 LQKENI, per germline. The CDR3 is 15 residues long. CDR3: CASSLSDRGSETQYF. Written as DNA, the CDR3 is TGTGCCAGCTCACTTTCGGACAGGGGGTCCGAGACCCAGTACTTC.